These 3 T cell receptor beta chains originate from one sample sequenced in a study of shared clonotypes between healthy human individuals. The method was immunoSEQ multiplex PCR; TCRdb's version includes in-frame clones alone and lacks a portion of them. Among 2 million to 2.5 million clones listed, just over 90% were seen once. The sample was naive CD4+ T cells from PBMCs. Described subset: CD45RA+ positively selected. The receptors here all came from a man between 18 and 29 years old in good health. Some clones in this sample may be carry-over from other donors' samples.

This clone occurred once. V gene TRBV18 combines with J gene TRBJ2-3; D gene ambiguous. V lost 3 bases to trimming and J lost 6 bases, with 13 bases between them. Germline loops: CDR1 KGHSH, CDR2 LQKENI. CDR3 size: 14 residues. CDR3 in amino acids: CASSPQHGFDTQYF. In DNA, the CDR3 is TGTGCCAGCTCACCCCAACATGGCTTCGATACGCAGTATTTT. The variable domain in full, with the rest retrieved from reference TRBV18 and TRBJ2-3, is NAGVMQNPRHLVRRRGQEARLRCSPMKGHSHVYWYRQLPEEGLKFMVYLQKENIIDESGMPKERFSAEFPKEGPSILRIQQVVRGDSAAYFCASSPQHGFDTQYFGPGTRLTVL.

V and J are TRBV4-2 and TRBJ2-1; no reliable D call. The germline V gene encodes CDR1 LGHNA and CDR2 YNFKEQ. V was cut by 0 bases and J by 0 bases, with 12 bases left in between. This CDR3 comprises 17 residues. CDR3 in DNA: TGTGCCAGCAGCCAAGAAACTGACCCCAGCTCCTACAATGAGCAGTTCTTC. Translation gives CASSQETDPSSYNEQFF.

The chain links TRBV28 to TRBJ2-1; no clear D gene. From germline, CDR1 is MDHEN and CDR2 SYDVKM. The CDR3 consists of 16 residues. V lost 7 bases to trimming and J lost 4 bases, with 20 bases between them. CDR3 loop: CASTSEQPGYYNEQFF. As DNA, the CDR3 is TGTGCCAGCACCTCGGAACAACCTGGGTATTACAATGAGCAGTTCTTC.